A few counts support the clone carrying this T cell receptor beta chain. Germline loops: CDR1 SGHDT, CDR2 YYEEEE. The CDR3 extends over 18 amino acids. The J segment lost 0 bases and the V segment lost 0 bases, leaving 8 bases of the junction unmatched. The data were obtained in a study of blood T cell repertoires in COVID-19. Study as a whole: The United States, Italy and Spain were the sources of the acute and convalescent COVID-19 samples.

Study processing details: Amplification with reference gene primers provided the estimates of nucleated cell counts. Profiling relied on immunoSEQ multiplex PCR, and the TCRdb table lists in-frame clones only, not all of them. V and J calls and clone size are copied from that table; D and trimming were computed from the DNA. This sample has 100,000 to 150,000 clones; roughly 80% occur once, and the top ten carry around 5.9%. The receptor was derived from a man aged 55 to 70 with acute or convalescent COVID-19. Sequencing was done on a sample of peripheral blood. This chain connects TRBV5-6 to TRBJ2-5; TRBD2 agrees at 10 bases. This CDR3 is CASSLVLAGVLYQETQYF. CDR3 nucleotide sequence: TGTGCCAGCAGCTTGGTTCTAGCGGGGGTTCTTTACCAAGAGACCCAGTACTTC.